Below, 7 T cell receptor beta chains from the same sample are listed, as sequenced in a study of shared clonotypes between healthy human individuals. Sequencing used immunoSEQ multiplex PCR; TCRdb keeps in-frame clones, though not all of them. The sample comprises 2.3 million or so clones, approximately 93% of which are singletons, and about 0.41% rests with the top ten. Sequenced material: naive CD4+ T cells from PBMCs. Stated subset: CD45RA+ positively selected. These receptors all come from a young man in good health. Some clones in this sample may be carry-over from other donors' samples.

This clone appeared a single time. At the DNA level, this CDR3 is encoded by other sequences in the same sample as well. V gene TRBV4-3 combines with J gene TRBJ1-5; D is unclear. The V gene's germline CDR1 is LGHNA and CDR2 YSLEER. CDR3 size: 13 residues. V was cut by 0 bases and J by 7 bases, with 7 bases left in between. The CDR3 coding sequence is TGCGCCAGCAGCCAAGACCCGGGACAGCCCCAGCATTTT. Translated: CASSQDPGQPQHF.

The chain employs TRBV28 and TRBJ2-2, with TRBD2 matching over 8 bases. J lost 7 bases, V lost 5 bases, and 9 bases had no gene match. The germline V gene encodes CDR1 MDHEN and CDR2 SYDVKM. This CDR3 is 15 amino acids long. CDR3 DNA sequence: TGTGCCAGCAGTCCTCCCGGGAGGGCAGACGGGGAGCTGTTTTTT. It is translated as CASSPPGRADGELFF.

The genes are TRBV29-1 and TRBJ2-7; 7 bases line up with TRBD2. Germline trimming cut 1 base from V and 3 bases from J; bases unmatched to any gene: 12. Germline CDR1 reads SQVTM; CDR2 reads ANQGSEA. The CDR3 consists of 16 residues. This CDR3 is CSVEGDGSGPGYEQYF. CDR3 DNA: TGCAGCGTTGAAGGGGATGGTAGCGGGCCCGGCTACGAGCAGTACTTC.

CDR3 nucleotide sequence: TGTGCCAGCAGTGGCGGGACAGCCCGACCTCAGGAGCAGTACTTC. This encodes CASSGGTARPQEQYF. This sequence joins TRBV6-1 and TRBJ2-7; maybe TRBD1 (7 bases). The germline CDR1 and CDR2 sequences are MNHNS and SASEGT. The CDR3 has 15 amino acids. The V and J ends lost 4 bases and 7 bases respectively, with 20 bases between them.

The CDR3 DNA sequence: TGCGCCAGCAGTCAATCAGGGGGACGGACTGAAGCTTTCTTT. The encoded protein is CASSQSGGRTEAFF. The rearrangement uses TRBV23-1 and TRBJ1-1, with D possibly TRBD1 on 6 matching bases. TRBV23-1 is assigned to the ORF class and has an uncertain function. Trimming stripped 0 bases from V and 5 bases from J, with 10 bases between. CDR3 length equals 14 residues.

The chain is built from TRBV5-4 and TRBJ1-2; D is uncertain. Germline CDR1 SGHNT, CDR2 YYREEE (reference sequence). The ends were cut back, 4 bases at V and 6 bases at J, with 16 bases in the middle. The CDR3 extends over 14 amino acids. The CDR3 loop is CASSQTIVPHGYTF. The CDR3 DNA sequence: TGTGCCAGCAGCCAGACAATTGTCCCCCATGGCTACACCTTC.

This chain joins TRBV5-4 and TRBJ1-3; tentative D call: TRBD1 (5 bases). This CDR3 comprises 15 residues. V was cut by 4 bases and J by 2 bases, with 13 bases left in between. The germline V gene encodes CDR1 SGHNT and CDR2 YYREEE (reference sequence). The CDR3 DNA is TGTGCCAGCAGCCTCCGGACGACAGCTGGAAACACCATATATTTT. Its protein product is CASSLRTTAGNTIYF.